This TCR beta chain was retrieved from a study of cytomegalovirus exposure and HLA in healthy donors. Study in general: Around 85 million unique TCR sequences came from HLA-typed donors in an early release.

Concerning this clone: Antigen unknown.

Whole-study results and caveats: The authors confirmed in vitro that three CMV-associated chains were specific for CMV antigens. Later analysis found that TCR beta chains associated with HLA were more clonally expanded than other, equally common chains.

This CDR3 region has 15 residues. The germline V gene has CDR1 LNHDA and CDR2 SQIVND (reference sequence). Trimming cost V 3 bases and J 0 bases; bases outside gene matches: 2. The PCR was carried out with 60 Vbeta primers and 13 Jbeta primers. The repertoire was sequenced with immunoSEQ multiplex PCR; TCRdb's copy has only in-frame clones and lacks some. The table includes 70,000 to 95,000 clones, roughly four fifths detected once. The sequence was obtained from a human donor in good health. The sequencing sample was made of PBMCs. The J gene is TRBJ2-7, the V gene TRBV19; 10 nucleotides match TRBD1. The CDR3 spells CASSMTGGDSYEQYF. CDR3 bases: TGTGCCAGTAGTATGACAGGGGGCGACTCCTACGAGCAGTACTTC.